These T cell receptor beta chains were read from a single sample in a study of cytomegalovirus exposure and HLA in healthy donors. Assay: immunoSEQ multiplex PCR; the TCRdb copy retains only in-frame clones and omits some. The sample includes fewer than 85,000 clones, around two thirds of them seen just once. Sequenced input: PBMCs. Receptors originate from a man in his 60s in good health and CMV-seropositive. CDR3s leave out the opening cysteine and the closing phenylalanine or tryptophan.

cdr3_length | j_call | v_call | cdr3_aa
14 | TRBJ2-7 | TRBV28 | ASSRLDRASSYEQY
13 | TRBJ1-4 | TRBV5-1 | ASSLYRGGGEKLF
12 | TRBJ2-1 | TRBV27 | ASSSLVEGREQF
12 | TRBJ1-2 | TRBV5-1 | ASSRLGENYGYT
14 | TRBJ1-2 | TRBV7-9 | ASTISGGQGNYGYT
11 | TRBJ1-6 | TRBV5-6 | ASSLGGNSPLH
11 | TRBJ2-1 | TRBV19 | ASSIGTGDEQF
14 | TRBJ2-6 | TRBV4-3 | ASSQASTSGANVLT
12 | TRBJ1-2 | TRBV19 | ASSRNDRAYGYT
13 | TRBJ2-3 | TRBV5-1 | ASSLGGGFTDTQY
15 | TRBJ2-7 | TRBV6-1 | ASSEAGTRLLSYEQY
10 | TRBJ2-1 | TRBV7-8 | ASSLQGVEQF
10 | TRBJ2-5 | TRBV30 | AWSSGGETQY
13 | TRBJ2-1 | TRBV28 | ASWRGPSSYNEQF
14 | TRBJ2-5 | TRBV7-2 | ASSLGGGGGQETQY
9 | TRBJ2-2 | TRBV11-3 | ASSSSGELF
13 | TRBJ2-2 | TRBV5-6 | ASTPGYQGTGELF
13 | TRBJ1-1 | TRBV7-6 | ASRQETGGETEAF
12 | TRBJ1-1 | TRBV2 | ASSLQGGNTEAF
13 | TRBJ2-7 | TRBV11-3 | ASSLEAGGPYEQY
9 | TRBJ2-3 | TRBV14 | ASSSGYTQY
11 | TRBJ2-1 | TRBV29-1 | SVPGLGRNEQF
12 | TRBJ2-7 | TRBV9 | ASSVSGLSQEQY
12 | TRBJ2-1 | TRBV4-1 | ASSLSGGAGGQF
15 | TRBJ2-5 | TRBV30 | AWRGTGPPSWGETQY
12 | TRBJ1-1 | TRBV7-2 | ASSLARAGTEAF
16 | TRBJ2-7 | TRBV5-1 | ASSPKGEREGLPSEQY
11 | TRBJ1-2 | TRBV30 | AWSTGGVYGYT
13 | TRBJ2-5 | TRBV7-6 | ASSLGLAGQETQY
13 | TRBJ1-3 | TRBV4-1 | ASSQERRAGNTIY
10 | TRBJ2-7 | TRBV11-1 | ASTMTGYEQY
14 | TRBJ2-1 | TRBV28 | ASSKAGTSGLGEQF
13 | TRBJ2-5 | TRBV6-1 | ASSEALMGGETQY
11 | TRBJ2-7 | TRBV11-2 | ASSSTGGAEQY
10 | TRBJ2-3 | TRBV5-6 | ASSYSTDTQY
14 | TRBJ2-2 | TRBV5-1 | ASSLRTGFDTGELF
13 | TRBJ2-2 | TRBV28 | ASSPLDRNTGELF
13 | TRBJ1-4 | TRBV7-8 | ASSAHRSGSEKLF
16 | TRBJ2-3 | TRBV25-1 | ASSGLGPGQGLSDTQY
13 | TRBJ1-1 | TRBV18 | AGLGAAGANTEAF
13 | TRBJ2-1 | TRBV27 | ASNIGTSGSNEQF
9 | TRBJ1-2 | TRBV2 | ASTDNYGYT
11 | TRBJ2-1 | TRBV10-3 | AISTLLEGEQF
10 | TRBJ2-1 | TRBV4-1 | ASSHGSREQF